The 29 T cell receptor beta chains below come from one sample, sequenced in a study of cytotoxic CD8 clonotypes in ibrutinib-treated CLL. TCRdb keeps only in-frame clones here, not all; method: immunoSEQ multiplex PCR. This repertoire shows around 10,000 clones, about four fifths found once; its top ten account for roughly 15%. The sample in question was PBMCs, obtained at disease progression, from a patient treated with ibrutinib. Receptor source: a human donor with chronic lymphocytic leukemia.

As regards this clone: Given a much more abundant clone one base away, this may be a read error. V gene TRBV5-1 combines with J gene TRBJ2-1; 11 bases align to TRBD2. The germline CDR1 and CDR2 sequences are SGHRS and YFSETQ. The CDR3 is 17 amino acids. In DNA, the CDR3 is TGCGTCAGCAGCTTTTCCACTCTAGCGGGAGGTTACAATGAGCAGTTCTTC. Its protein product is CVSSFSTLAGGYNEQFF.

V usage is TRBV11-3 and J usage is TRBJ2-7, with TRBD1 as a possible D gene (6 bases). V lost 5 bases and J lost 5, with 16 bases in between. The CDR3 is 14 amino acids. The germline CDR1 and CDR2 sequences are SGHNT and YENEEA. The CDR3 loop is CASSPPGHKNEQYF. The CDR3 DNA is TGTGCCAGCAGCCCACCGGGACATAAGAACGAGCAGTACTTC.

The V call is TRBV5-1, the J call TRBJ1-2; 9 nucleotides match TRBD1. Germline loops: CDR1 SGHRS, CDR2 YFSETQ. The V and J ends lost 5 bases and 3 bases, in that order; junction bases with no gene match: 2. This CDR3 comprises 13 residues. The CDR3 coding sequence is TGCGCCAGCAGGAGGGACAGGGACTATGGCTACACCTTC. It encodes CASRRDRDYGYTF. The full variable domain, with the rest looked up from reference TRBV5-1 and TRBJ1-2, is KAGVTQTPRYLIKTRGQQVTLSCSPISGHRSVSWYQQTPGQGLQFLFEYFSETQRNKGNFPGRFSGRQFSNSRSEMNVSTLELGDSALYLCASRRDRDYGYTFGSGTRLTVV.

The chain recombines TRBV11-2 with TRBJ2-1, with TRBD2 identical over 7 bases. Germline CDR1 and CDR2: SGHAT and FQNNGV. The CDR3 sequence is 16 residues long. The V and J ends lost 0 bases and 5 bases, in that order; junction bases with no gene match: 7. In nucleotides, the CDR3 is TGTGCCAGCAGCTTAGATACCTGGGGGGGTCACAATGAGCAGTTCTTC. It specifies CASSLDTWGGHNEQFF.

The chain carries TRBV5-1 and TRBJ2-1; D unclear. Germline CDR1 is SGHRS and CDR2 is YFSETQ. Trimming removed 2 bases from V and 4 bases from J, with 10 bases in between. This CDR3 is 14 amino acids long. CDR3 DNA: TGCGCCAGCAGCTTTTTTATAGGGTACAATGAGCAGTTCTTC. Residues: CASSFFIGYNEQFF.

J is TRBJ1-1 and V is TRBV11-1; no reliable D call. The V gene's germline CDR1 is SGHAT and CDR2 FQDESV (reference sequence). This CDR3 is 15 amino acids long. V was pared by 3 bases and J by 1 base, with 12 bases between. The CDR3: CASSFVGAGNTEAFF. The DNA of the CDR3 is TGTGCCAGCAGCTTTGTGGGTGCGGGGAACACTGAAGCTTTCTTT.

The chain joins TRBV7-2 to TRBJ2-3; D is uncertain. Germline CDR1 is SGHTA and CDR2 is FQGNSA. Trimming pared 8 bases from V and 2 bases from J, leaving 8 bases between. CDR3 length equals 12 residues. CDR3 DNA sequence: TGTGCCAGCGGTCGAGACACAGATACGCAGTATTTT. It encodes CASGRDTDTQYF.

Written as DNA, the CDR3 is TGCGCCAGCAGCTTAGGCCCCCCCCTGAGCTCCTACGAGCAGTACTTC. Protein: CASSLGPPLSSYEQYF. The rearrangement joins TRBV5-1 to TRBJ2-7; the D is unclear. V lost 2 bases and J 0 bases, leaving 15 bases between the germline ends. CDR1 SGHRS and CDR2 YFSETQ come from the germline V gene. The CDR3 runs to 16 residues.

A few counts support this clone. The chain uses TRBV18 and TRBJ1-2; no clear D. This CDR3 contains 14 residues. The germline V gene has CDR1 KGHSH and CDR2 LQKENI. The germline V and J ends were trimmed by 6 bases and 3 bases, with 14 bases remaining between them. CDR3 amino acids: CASSTDLSHYGYTF. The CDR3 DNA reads TGTGCCAGCTCCACGGATTTATCCCACTATGGCTACACCTTC.

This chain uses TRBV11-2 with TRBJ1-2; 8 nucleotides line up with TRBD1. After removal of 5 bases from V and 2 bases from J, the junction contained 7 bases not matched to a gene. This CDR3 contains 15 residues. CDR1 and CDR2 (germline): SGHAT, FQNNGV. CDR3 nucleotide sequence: TGTGCCAGCAGCCTAGGGACAGGCTTAAACTATGGCTACACCTTC. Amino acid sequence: CASSLGTGLNYGYTF.

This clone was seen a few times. This CDR3 reads CASSTIGQGEGYTF. The CDR3 DNA reads as TGTGCCAGTAGTACAATCGGACAGGGCGAGGGCTACACCTTC. The chain links TRBV19 to TRBJ1-2; 8 nucleotides align to TRBD1. The CDR3 has 14 amino acids. The germline V gene encodes CDR1 LNHDA and CDR2 SQIVND (reference sequence). V lost 4 bases and J lost 8; bases outside the gene matches: 9.

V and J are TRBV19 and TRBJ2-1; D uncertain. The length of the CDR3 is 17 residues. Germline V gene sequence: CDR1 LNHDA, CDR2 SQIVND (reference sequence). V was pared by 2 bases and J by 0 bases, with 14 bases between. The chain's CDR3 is CASSISGVVSSYNEQFF. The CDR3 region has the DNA TGTGCCAGTAGTATATCGGGCGTGGTCAGCTCCTACAATGAGCAGTTCTTC. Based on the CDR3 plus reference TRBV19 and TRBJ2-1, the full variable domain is DGGITQSPKYLFRKEGQNVTLSCEQNLNHDAMYWYRQDPGQGLRLIYYSQIVNDFQKGDIAEGYSVSREKKESFPLTVTSAQKNPTAFYLCASSISGVVSSYNEQFFGPGTRLTVL.

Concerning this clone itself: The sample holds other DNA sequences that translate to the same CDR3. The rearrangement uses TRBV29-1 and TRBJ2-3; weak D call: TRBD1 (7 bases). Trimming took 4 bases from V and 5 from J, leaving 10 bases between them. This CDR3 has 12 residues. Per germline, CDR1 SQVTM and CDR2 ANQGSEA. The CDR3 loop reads CSVGQGGDTQYF. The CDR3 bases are TGCAGCGTTGGTCAGGGGGGAGATACGCAGTATTTT.

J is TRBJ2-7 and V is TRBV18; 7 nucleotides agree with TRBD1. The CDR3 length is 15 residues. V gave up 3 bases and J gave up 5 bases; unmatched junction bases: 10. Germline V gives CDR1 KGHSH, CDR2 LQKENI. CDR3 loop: CASSPPGQTGNEQYF. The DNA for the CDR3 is TGTGCCAGCTCACCTCCCGGGCAGACAGGGAACGAGCAGTACTTC.

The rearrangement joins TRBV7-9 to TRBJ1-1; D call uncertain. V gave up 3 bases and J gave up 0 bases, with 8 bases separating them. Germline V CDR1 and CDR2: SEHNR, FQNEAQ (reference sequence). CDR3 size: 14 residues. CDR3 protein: CASSFGAVNTEAFF. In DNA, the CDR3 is TGTGCCAGCAGCTTCGGTGCAGTGAACACTGAAGCTTTCTTT.

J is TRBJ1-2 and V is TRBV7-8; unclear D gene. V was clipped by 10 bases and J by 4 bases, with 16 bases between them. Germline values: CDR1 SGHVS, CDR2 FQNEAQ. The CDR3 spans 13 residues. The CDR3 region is CATAGGEPYGYTF. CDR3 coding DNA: TGTGCCACCGCAGGTGGAGAGCCCTATGGCTACACCTTC.

Here the CDR3 reads CASSSVGGRTGELFF. The CDR3 DNA is TGCGCCAGCAGCTCCGTCGGGGGGCGAACCGGGGAGCTGTTTTTT. This chain uses TRBV5-1 with TRBJ2-2; a possible D gene is TRBD2 (7 bases). The germline V and J ends were trimmed by 3 bases and 5 bases, with 14 bases remaining between them. The CDR3 contains 15 residues. CDR1 is SGHRS and CDR2 is YFSETQ in the germline V gene.

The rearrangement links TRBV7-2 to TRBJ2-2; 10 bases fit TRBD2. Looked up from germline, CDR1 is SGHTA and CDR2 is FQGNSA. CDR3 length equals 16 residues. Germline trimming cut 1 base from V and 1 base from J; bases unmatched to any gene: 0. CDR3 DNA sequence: TGTGCCAGCAGCTTAGTAGCGGGGGGGAACACCGGGGAGCTGTTTTTT. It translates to CASSLVAGGNTGELFF.

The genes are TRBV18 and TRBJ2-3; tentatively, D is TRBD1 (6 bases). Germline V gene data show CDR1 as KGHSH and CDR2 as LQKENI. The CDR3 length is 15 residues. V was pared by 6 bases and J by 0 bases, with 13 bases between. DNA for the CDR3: TGTGCCAGCTCCGGAGGACAGCTTAGCACAGATACGCAGTATTTT. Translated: CASSGGQLSTDTQYF.

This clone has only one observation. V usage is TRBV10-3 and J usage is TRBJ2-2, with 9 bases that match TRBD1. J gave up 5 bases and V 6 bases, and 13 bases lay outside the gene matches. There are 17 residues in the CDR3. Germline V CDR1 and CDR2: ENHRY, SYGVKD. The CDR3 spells CAISLGQGTWWTGELFF. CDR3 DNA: TGTGCCATCAGCTTGGGACAGGGAACCTGGTGGACCGGGGAGCTGTTTTTT.

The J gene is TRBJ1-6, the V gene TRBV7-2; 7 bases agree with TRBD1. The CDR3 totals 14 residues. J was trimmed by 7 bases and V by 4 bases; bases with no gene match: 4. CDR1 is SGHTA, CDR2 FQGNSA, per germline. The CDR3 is CASSSQGGNSPLHF. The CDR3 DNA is TGTGCCAGCAGCTCCCAGGGGGGAAATTCACCCCTCCACTTT.

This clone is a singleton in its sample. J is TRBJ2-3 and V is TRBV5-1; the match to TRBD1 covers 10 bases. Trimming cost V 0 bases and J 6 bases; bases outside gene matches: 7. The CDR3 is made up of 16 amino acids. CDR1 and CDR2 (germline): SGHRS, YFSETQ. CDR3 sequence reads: CASSLAGTGVADTQYF. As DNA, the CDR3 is TGCGCCAGCAGCTTGGCCGGGACAGGGGTAGCCGATACGCAGTATTTT.

The CDR3 coding sequence is TGTGCCAGCAGCCCGCGGACAGGGGACGTGTGGATGAACACTGAAGCTTTCTTT. Translated: CASSPRTGDVWMNTEAFF. The rearrangement joins TRBV7-9 to TRBJ1-1, with 9 bases fitting TRBD1. Germline-derived CDR1 and CDR2 are SEHNR and FQNEAQ (reference sequence). CDR3 size: 18 residues. The V and J ends lost 5 bases and 0 bases, in that order; junction bases with no gene match: 13.

For the CDR3, the DNA is TGTGCCAGCAGACTAAACTACGAGCAGTACTTC. Protein sequence: CASRLNYEQYF. The chain carries TRBV28 and TRBJ2-7; no definite D call. This CDR3 is built from 11 residues. The V end was cut by 6 bases, the J end by 3 bases, with 6 bases between. The germline CDR1 and CDR2 sequences are MDHEN and SYDVKM.

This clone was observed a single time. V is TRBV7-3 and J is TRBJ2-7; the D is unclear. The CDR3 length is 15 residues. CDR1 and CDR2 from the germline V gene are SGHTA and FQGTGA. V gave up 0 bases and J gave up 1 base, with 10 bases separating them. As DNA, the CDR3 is TGTGCCAGCAGCTTAACCCACAGTTCTTCCTACGAGCAGTACTTC. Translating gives CASSLTHSSSYEQYF.

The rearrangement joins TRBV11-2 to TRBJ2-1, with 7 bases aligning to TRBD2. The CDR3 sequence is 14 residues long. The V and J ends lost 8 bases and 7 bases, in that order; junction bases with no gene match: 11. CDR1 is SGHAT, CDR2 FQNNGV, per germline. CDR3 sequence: CASRTGGGKNEQFF. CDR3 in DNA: TGTGCCAGCCGAACCGGGGGAGGGAAGAATGAGCAGTTCTTC.

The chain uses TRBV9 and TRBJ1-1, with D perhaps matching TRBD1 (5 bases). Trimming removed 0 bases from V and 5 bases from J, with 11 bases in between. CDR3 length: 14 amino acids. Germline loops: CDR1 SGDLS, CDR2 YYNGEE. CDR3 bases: TGTGCCAGCAGCGTAGGGGGCGAGGGGACTGAAGCTTTCTTT. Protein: CASSVGGEGTEAFF. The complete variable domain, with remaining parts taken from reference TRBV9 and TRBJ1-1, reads DSGVTQTPKHLITATGQRVTLRCSPRSGDLSVYWYQQSLDQGLQFLIQYYNGEERAKGNILERFSAQQFPDLHSELNLSSLELGDSALYFCASSVGGEGTEAFFGQGTRLTVV.

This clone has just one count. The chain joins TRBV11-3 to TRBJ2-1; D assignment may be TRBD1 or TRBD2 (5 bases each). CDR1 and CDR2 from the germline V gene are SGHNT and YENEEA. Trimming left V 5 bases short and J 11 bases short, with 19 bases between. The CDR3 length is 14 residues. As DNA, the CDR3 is TGTGCCAGCAGCCCCCCGGGGACCGGCGGTAAGCAGTTCTTC. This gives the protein CASSPPGTGGKQFF. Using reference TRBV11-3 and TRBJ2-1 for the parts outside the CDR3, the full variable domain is EAGVVQSPRYKIIEKKQPVAFWCNPISGHNTLYWYLQNLGQGPELLIRYENEEAVDDSQLPKDRFSAERLKGVDSTLKIQPAELGDSAVYLCASSPPGTGGKQFFGPGTRLTVL.

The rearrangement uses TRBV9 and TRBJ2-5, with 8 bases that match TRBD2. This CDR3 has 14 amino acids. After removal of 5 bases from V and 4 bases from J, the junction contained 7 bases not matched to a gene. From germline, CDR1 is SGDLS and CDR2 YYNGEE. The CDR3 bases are TGTGCCAGCAGGCCCGGGGGGGCTGGAGAGACCCAGTACTTC. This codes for CASRPGGAGETQYF.